This TCR beta chain was recorded in a study of blood T cell repertoires in COVID-19. Profiling relied on immunoSEQ multiplex PCR, and the TCRdb table lists in-frame clones only, not all of them. Found here are about 180,000 clones, about four fifths of them singletons; the top ten hold roughly 18%. Trimming removed 4 bases from V and 0 bases from J; junction bases left unmatched: 3. Germline-derived CDR1 and CDR2 are MNHEY and SVGEGT. The CDR3 consists of 14 residues. The sequenced material came from PBMCs or T cells enriched from blood (not recorded which). The TCR was taken from a man aged 55-75 years who had recovered from COVID-19. This chain connects TRBV6-2 or TRBV6-3 to TRBJ2-7; TRBD2 matches 7 bases. The CDR3 coding sequence is TGTGCCAGCAGTTTTAGCGGGTCCTCCTACGAGCAGTACTTC. Translated, it gives CASSFSGSSYEQYF.